A selection of T cell receptor beta chains follows, all from one sample in a study of cytomegalovirus exposure and HLA in healthy donors. Some clones are missing from TCRdb's copy, which holds only in-frame ones; the method was immunoSEQ multiplex PCR. The table shows about 110,000 clones, with 70% to 90% occurring only once. The sample was PBMCs. The receptors derive from a woman aged 25 to 39 in good health and CMV-seropositive. CDR3s include the opening cysteine and the closing phenylalanine or tryptophan. Each record gives: CDR3 length, D gene, V gene, J gene, clone size, CDR3 DNA, CDR3 protein. A D gene is named only where the DNA matches it firmly. A row's size may be missing; if present it is once, few, many or a size class.

CDR3 length: 18
D gene: TRBD1
V gene: TRBV6-4
J gene: TRBJ2-2
clone size: .
CDR3 DNA: TGTGCCAGCAGTGAACTATGGGTGGACAGGGGTTCCACCGGGGAGCTGTTTTTT
CDR3 protein: CASSELWVDRGSTGELFF

CDR3 length: 14
D gene: TRBD1
V gene: TRBV28
J gene: TRBJ2-5
clone size: .
CDR3 DNA: TGTGCCAGCAGCAAACAGGGGATAAAAGAGACCCAGTACTTC
CDR3 protein: CASSKQGIKETQYF

CDR3 length: 16
D gene: .
V gene: TRBV5-4
J gene: TRBJ1-2
clone size: .
CDR3 DNA: TGTGCCAGCAGCTTGGCCAGGGCCAGGGTTAACTATGGCTACACCTTC
CDR3 protein: CASSLARARVNYGYTF

CDR3 length: 12
D gene: TRBD1
V gene: TRBV13
J gene: TRBJ2-1
clone size: .
CDR3 DNA: TGTGCCAGCAGCCACAGGGGAAATGAGCAGTTCTTC
CDR3 protein: CASSHRGNEQFF

CDR3 length: 14
D gene: .
V gene: TRBV7-2
J gene: TRBJ2-7
clone size: few
CDR3 DNA: TGTGCCAGCAGCTTAGCGGGGAGCTCCTACGAGCAGTACTTC
CDR3 protein: CASSLAGSSYEQYF

CDR3 length: 13
D gene: .
V gene: TRBV2
J gene: TRBJ1-4
clone size: .
CDR3 DNA: TGTGCCAGCAGTAGAGGGCGAGATGAAAAACTGTTTTTT
CDR3 protein: CASSRGRDEKLFF

CDR3 length: 15
D gene: .
V gene: TRBV9
J gene: TRBJ1-2
clone size: .
CDR3 DNA: TGTGCCAGCAGCGTCAACTCCAGGGGTAACTATGGCTACACCTTC
CDR3 protein: CASSVNSRGNYGYTF

CDR3 length: 16
D gene: .
V gene: TRBV4-3
J gene: TRBJ1-2
clone size: few
CDR3 DNA: TGCGCCAGCAGCCGGCAGGGGTCCAGGTATAACTATGGCTACACCTTC
CDR3 protein: CASSRQGSRYNYGYTF

CDR3 length: 17
D gene: TRBD2
V gene: TRBV5-1
J gene: TRBJ2-1
clone size: .
CDR3 DNA: TGCGCCAGCAGCTTCCTAATAGCGGGGGGCCACGTGAATGAGCAGTTCTTC
CDR3 protein: CASSFLIAGGHVNEQFF

CDR3 length: 15
D gene: TRBD2
V gene: TRBV11-1
J gene: TRBJ2-7
clone size: .
CDR3 DNA: TGTGCCAGCAGCTTTCTAGCGGGAGGAAACTACGAGCAGTACTTC
CDR3 protein: CASSFLAGGNYEQYF

CDR3 length: 15
D gene: TRBD1
V gene: TRBV27
J gene: TRBJ2-1
clone size: .
CDR3 DNA: TGTGCCAGCAGTTACGAGGGACAGCGCAACAATGAGCAGTTCTTC
CDR3 protein: CASSYEGQRNNEQFF

CDR3 length: 13
D gene: .
V gene: TRBV7-2
J gene: TRBJ2-1
clone size: .
CDR3 DNA: TGTGCCAGCAGCGCTGGGACTTACAATGAGCAGTTCTTC
CDR3 protein: CASSAGTYNEQFF

CDR3 length: 19
D gene: .
V gene: TRBV2
J gene: TRBJ1-2
clone size: .
CDR3 DNA: TGTGCCAGCAGTGACCCCCGAATCCTATTGTTGGGGGGTAACTATGGCTACACCTTC
CDR3 protein: CASSDPRILLLGGNYGYTF

CDR3 length: 15
D gene: .
V gene: TRBV7-9
J gene: TRBJ2-7
clone size: .
CDR3 DNA: TGTGCCAGCAGCTTAGCCACTTCGAGGTCCTACGAGCAGTACTTC
CDR3 protein: CASSLATSRSYEQYF

CDR3 length: 14
D gene: TRBD1
V gene: TRBV30
J gene: TRBJ1-1
clone size: .
CDR3 DNA: TGTGCCTGGAGTGTACAGGGGGCATTGGCTGAAGCTTTCTTT
CDR3 protein: CAWSVQGALAEAFF

CDR3 length: 12
D gene: .
V gene: TRBV29-1
J gene: TRBJ1-2
clone size: .
CDR3 DNA: TGCAGCGCCCAGAAAACCAACTATGGCTACACCTTC
CDR3 protein: CSAQKTNYGYTF

CDR3 length: 14
D gene: .
V gene: TRBV4-2
J gene: TRBJ2-6
clone size: .
CDR3 DNA: TGTGCCAGCAGCTCTAGCTCTGGGGCCAACGTCCTGACTTTC
CDR3 protein: CASSSSSGANVLTF

CDR3 length: 21
D gene: .
V gene: TRBV27
J gene: TRBJ2-4
clone size: .
CDR3 DNA: TGTGCCAGCAGTTTATGGTTGGACAGAGAGGCCCCGATTGAAGCCAAAAACATTCAGTACTTC
CDR3 protein: CASSLWLDREAPIEAKNIQYF

CDR3 length: 14
D gene: TRBD2
V gene: TRBV5-1
J gene: TRBJ2-2
clone size: once
CDR3 DNA: TGCGCCAGTTCCGGCGGGGGAGAGGCCGGGGAGCTGTTTTTT
CDR3 protein: CASSGGGEAGELFF

CDR3 length: 12
D gene: .
V gene: TRBV6-1
J gene: TRBJ1-1
clone size: once
CDR3 DNA: TGTGCCAGCAAAAGACTAAGCCTTGAAGCTTTCTTT
CDR3 protein: CASKRLSLEAFF

CDR3 length: 13
D gene: .
V gene: TRBV27
J gene: TRBJ1-6
clone size: once
CDR3 DNA: TGTGCCAGCAGTTTATCCGGGAATTCACCCCTCCACTTT
CDR3 protein: CASSLSGNSPLHF

CDR3 length: 15
D gene: TRBD1
V gene: TRBV7-2
J gene: TRBJ2-5
clone size: .
CDR3 DNA: TGTGCCAGCAGCCCAGGCAGGGGGCTTCAAGAGACCCAGTACTTC
CDR3 protein: CASSPGRGLQETQYF

CDR3 length: 13
D gene: .
V gene: TRBV5-4
J gene: TRBJ1-2
clone size: .
CDR3 DNA: TGTGCCAGCAGCTTGGGGGACTTTGGGGGCTACACCTTC
CDR3 protein: CASSLGDFGGYTF

CDR3 length: 16
D gene: TRBD2
V gene: TRBV10-1
J gene: TRBJ2-3
clone size: .
CDR3 DNA: TGCGCCAGCAGTGATGTAGCTAGCGGGAAAAGGGGTACGCAGTATTTT
CDR3 protein: CASSDVASGKRGTQYF

CDR3 length: 13
D gene: .
V gene: TRBV5-6
J gene: TRBJ1-2
clone size: .
CDR3 DNA: TGTGCCAGCAGCCCGCCTGGAGGCTATGGCTACACCTTC
CDR3 protein: CASSPPGGYGYTF

CDR3 length: 15
D gene: TRBD1
V gene: TRBV6-5
J gene: TRBJ2-3
clone size: .
CDR3 DNA: TGTGCCAGCAGTTACGCAGGGGGCTGGACAGATACGCAGTATTTT
CDR3 protein: CASSYAGGWTDTQYF

CDR3 length: 13
D gene: .
V gene: TRBV2
J gene: TRBJ1-2
clone size: few
CDR3 DNA: TGTGCCAGCAGTGAGGGAGACTGGCGAGGCTACACCTTC
CDR3 protein: CASSEGDWRGYTF

CDR3 length: 15
D gene: TRBD2
V gene: TRBV5-1
J gene: TRBJ2-5
clone size: .
CDR3 DNA: TGCGCCAGCAGCATCGGACTAGCGGATCAAGAGACCCAGTACTTC
CDR3 protein: CASSIGLADQETQYF

CDR3 length: 14
D gene: .
V gene: TRBV7-2
J gene: TRBJ2-7
clone size: .
CDR3 DNA: TGTGCCAGCAGCTTAAGGGGATCCATCTACGAGCAGTACTTC
CDR3 protein: CASSLRGSIYEQYF